The following is a T cell receptor beta chain sequence with its context. The CDR3 has 14 residues. Unmatched junction bases numbered 2, after V lost 5 bases and J lost 0 bases. Germline assignment: CDR1 ENHRY and CDR2 SYGVKD. These data are taken from a study of blood T cell repertoires in COVID-19. Study summary: The United States, Italy and Spain provided the acute and convalescent COVID-19 samples.

The data were produced by immunoSEQ multiplex PCR, yet TCRdb's version contains in-frame clones alone and is incomplete. The table has 180,000 or so clones, about 76% seen once. The clonotype originates from a woman between 50 and 59 years old with active or convalescent COVID-19. Input material: peripheral blood. The chain joins TRBV10-3 to TRBJ2-7; TRBD1 agrees at 9 bases. CDR3 coding DNA: TGTGCCATCAGTCGGACAGGGGACTCCTACGAGCAGTACTTC. The encoded protein is CAISRTGDSYEQYF.